Listed below are T cell receptor beta chains from one sample, sequenced in a study of neurological immune-mediated disorders. In TCRdb, the 5' RACE reads were re-called with MiXCR into one record per CDR3 protein. The sample yields 16,000 or so distinct CDR3 sequences, 9% to 10% seen once. The material sequenced was CD8+ T cells from blood. The receptors were sampled from a man aged 45-60 years in good health. Both conserved end residues are part of each CDR3. The order of the fields is D gene, CDR3 length, J gene, clone size, V gene, CDR3 protein, CDR3 DNA. D genes are given only for firm matches. The listing skips clone size in some rows; elsewhere it reads once, few, many or a size class.

D gene: NA; CDR3 length: 16; J gene: TRBJ1-6; clone size: many; V gene: TRBV6-5; CDR3 protein: CASSYSGQFASSPLHF; CDR3 DNA: TGTGCCAGCAGTTACTCCGGACAGTTCGCCTCGTCACCCCTCCACTTT
D gene: TRBD2; CDR3 length: 16; J gene: TRBJ2-7; clone size: many; V gene: TRBV28; CDR3 protein: CASSSSAGDPTHEQYF; CDR3 DNA: TGTGCCAGCAGTTCCTCAGCGGGAGATCCCACCCACGAGCAGTACTTC
D gene: NA; CDR3 length: 13; J gene: TRBJ1-1; clone size: many; V gene: TRBV2; CDR3 protein: CASRAGVRTEAFF; CDR3 DNA: TGTGCCAGCAGGGCCGGGGTGAGGACTGAAGCTTTCTTT
D gene: TRBD1; CDR3 length: 15; J gene: TRBJ2-1; clone size: many; V gene: TRBV7-9; CDR3 protein: CASSFWDRGPGEQFF; CDR3 DNA: TGTGCCAGCAGCTTTTGGGACAGGGGCCCCGGTGAGCAGTTCTTC
D gene: TRBD2; CDR3 length: 12; J gene: TRBJ2-1; clone size: many; V gene: TRBV5-6; CDR3 protein: CASSSTSGEQFF; CDR3 DNA: TGTGCCAGCAGCTCTACTAGCGGTGAGCAGTTCTTC
D gene: NA; CDR3 length: 12; J gene: TRBJ2-2; clone size: once; V gene: TRBV12-3/TRBV12-4; CDR3 protein: CASSVLLVELFF; CDR3 DNA: TGTGCCAGCAGTGTGCTACTCGTGGAGCTATTTTTT
D gene: NA; CDR3 length: 14; J gene: TRBJ2-1; clone size: many; V gene: TRBV7-9; CDR3 protein: CASSLVTGYNEQFF; CDR3 DNA: TGTGCCAGCAGCCTGGTCACGGGCTACAATGAGCAGTTCTTC
D gene: TRBD2; CDR3 length: 22; J gene: TRBJ2-1; clone size: many; V gene: TRBV6-2/TRBV6-3; CDR3 protein: CASSYSGGRLAGLTRSYNEQFF; CDR3 DNA: TGTGCCAGCAGTTACTCTGGCGGGCGGCTAGCGGGACTCACACGCTCCTACAATGAGCAGTTCTTC
D gene: TRBD2; CDR3 length: 15; J gene: TRBJ2-7; clone size: many; V gene: TRBV20-1; CDR3 protein: CSAGSSGRSPYEQYF; CDR3 DNA: TGCAGTGCTGGGAGTAGCGGGAGATCACCCTACGAGCAGTACTTC
D gene: NA; CDR3 length: 13; J gene: TRBJ2-7; clone size: few; V gene: TRBV25-1; CDR3 protein: CASSDFGSYEQYF; CDR3 DNA: TGTGCCAGCAGTGATTTCGGCAGCTACGAGCAGTACTTC
D gene: TRBD1; CDR3 length: 19; J gene: TRBJ2-7; clone size: many; V gene: TRBV15; CDR3 protein: CATSRDLWTFDRGDDEQYF; CDR3 DNA: TGTGCCACCAGCAGAGATCTGTGGACTTTCGACAGGGGCGACGACGAGCAGTACTTC
D gene: NA; CDR3 length: 13; J gene: TRBJ2-7; clone size: NA; V gene: TRBV28; CDR3 protein: CASSLGVGYEQYF; CDR3 DNA: TGTGCCAGCAGTTTGGGTGTAGGGTACGAGCAGTACTTC
D gene: TRBD2; CDR3 length: 16; J gene: TRBJ2-3; clone size: many; V gene: TRBV9; CDR3 protein: CASSFHGGLASDTQYF; CDR3 DNA: TGTGCCAGCAGCTTCCATGGGGGACTAGCGTCAGATACGCAGTATTTT
D gene: TRBD1; CDR3 length: 13; J gene: TRBJ2-7; clone size: many; V gene: TRBV19; CDR3 protein: CASSPGQVYEQYF; CDR3 DNA: TGTGCCAGTAGCCCAGGACAGGTCTACGAGCAGTACTTC
D gene: TRBD2; CDR3 length: 17; J gene: TRBJ2-3; clone size: many; V gene: TRBV20-1; CDR3 protein: CSAAATSGRARADTQYF; CDR3 DNA: TGCAGTGCAGCCGCGACTAGCGGGAGGGCCAGGGCAGATACGCAGTATTTT
D gene: NA; CDR3 length: 14; J gene: TRBJ2-6; clone size: many; V gene: TRBV19; CDR3 protein: CASSILSGANVLTF; CDR3 DNA: TGTGCCAGTAGTATTCTAAGTGGGGCCAACGTCCTGACTTTC
D gene: TRBD2; CDR3 length: 14; J gene: TRBJ2-7; clone size: many; V gene: TRBV28; CDR3 protein: CASTQAGVGYEQYF; CDR3 DNA: TGTGCCAGCACCCAAGCGGGAGTCGGGTACGAGCAGTACTTC
D gene: NA; CDR3 length: 12; J gene: TRBJ2-1; clone size: many; V gene: TRBV7-2; CDR3 protein: CASSLRLHEQFF; CDR3 DNA: TGTGCCAGCAGCTTAAGGTTGCATGAGCAGTTCTTC
D gene: NA; CDR3 length: 14; J gene: TRBJ1-1; clone size: many; V gene: TRBV7-3; CDR3 protein: CASSLFGENTEAFF; CDR3 DNA: TGTGCCAGCAGCTTATTTGGGGAGAACACTGAAGCTTTCTTT
D gene: TRBD2; CDR3 length: 16; J gene: TRBJ2-2; clone size: medium-sized; V gene: TRBV7-9; CDR3 protein: CASKFTGTSEAGELFF; CDR3 DNA: TGTGCCAGCAAATTCACCGGGACTAGCGAGGCCGGGGAGCTGTTTTTT
D gene: TRBD2; CDR3 length: 17; J gene: TRBJ2-1; clone size: many; V gene: TRBV20-1; CDR3 protein: CSATKYALAGDSDEQFF; CDR3 DNA: TGCAGTGCTACCAAATATGCACTAGCGGGAGACTCGGATGAGCAGTTCTTC
D gene: TRBD1; CDR3 length: 16; J gene: TRBJ2-7; clone size: many; V gene: TRBV7-9; CDR3 protein: CASSLYGTGFPYEQYF; CDR3 DNA: TGTGCCAGCAGCTTATATGGGACAGGGTTCCCCTACGAGCAGTACTTC
D gene: NA; CDR3 length: 14; J gene: TRBJ2-7; clone size: large; V gene: TRBV5-1; CDR3 protein: CASSSYTDGYEQYF; CDR3 DNA: TGCGCCAGCAGCTCGTACACGGACGGCTACGAGCAGTACTTC
D gene: TRBD2; CDR3 length: 17; J gene: TRBJ2-3; clone size: many; V gene: TRBV12-3/TRBV12-4; CDR3 protein: CASSLRMSGRDTDTQYF; CDR3 DNA: TGTGCCAGCAGTTTGAGGATGAGCGGGAGGGACACAGATACGCAGTATTTT
D gene: NA; CDR3 length: 14; J gene: TRBJ2-1; clone size: many; V gene: TRBV2; CDR3 protein: CASRQAVSYNEQFF; CDR3 DNA: TGTGCCAGCAGGCAAGCGGTTTCCTACAATGAGCAGTTCTTC
D gene: TRBD2; CDR3 length: 15; J gene: TRBJ2-3; clone size: many; V gene: TRBV7-3; CDR3 protein: CASSLVLAGTDTQYF; CDR3 DNA: TGTGCCAGCAGCCTCGTACTAGCGGGCACAGATACGCAGTATTTT
D gene: TRBD1; CDR3 length: 15; J gene: TRBJ1-5; clone size: many; V gene: TRBV5-1; CDR3 protein: CASSPGTGGGQPQHF; CDR3 DNA: TGCGCCAGCAGCCCTGGGACAGGGGGAGGTCAGCCCCAGCATTTT
D gene: TRBD2; CDR3 length: 14; J gene: TRBJ2-5; clone size: NA; V gene: TRBV4-1; CDR3 protein: CASSLGLAGETQYF; CDR3 DNA: TGCGCCAGCAGCCTAGGACTAGCGGGGGAGACCCAGTACTTC
D gene: TRBD1; CDR3 length: 16; J gene: TRBJ2-7; clone size: few; V gene: TRBV18; CDR3 protein: CASSPPEDRGGDEQYF; CDR3 DNA: TGTGCCAGCTCACCGCCGGAGGACAGGGGTGGGGACGAGCAGTACTTC
D gene: TRBD2; CDR3 length: 16; J gene: TRBJ2-7; clone size: many; V gene: TRBV5-1; CDR3 protein: CASMSSGGPTENEQYF; CDR3 DNA: TGCGCCAGCATGAGTAGCGGGGGACCCACGGAAAACGAGCAGTACTTC
D gene: TRBD2; CDR3 length: 13; J gene: TRBJ2-7; clone size: many; V gene: TRBV20-1; CDR3 protein: CSARQAGAYEQYF; CDR3 DNA: TGCAGTGCTCGTCAAGCGGGGGCCTACGAGCAGTACTTC
D gene: NA; CDR3 length: 14; J gene: TRBJ2-7; clone size: many; V gene: TRBV5-1; CDR3 protein: CASSWTTGTGEQYF; CDR3 DNA: TGCGCCAGCAGCTGGACAACAGGTACGGGCGAGCAGTACTTC
D gene: TRBD1; CDR3 length: 14; J gene: TRBJ2-1; clone size: NA; V gene: TRBV7-2; CDR3 protein: CASSLNTGENEQFF; CDR3 DNA: TGTGCCAGCAGCCTTAACACAGGGGAAAATGAGCAGTTCTTC
D gene: NA; CDR3 length: 18; J gene: TRBJ2-3; clone size: many; V gene: TRBV4-1; CDR3 protein: CASSLLGDFWGARDTQYF; CDR3 DNA: TGCGCCAGCAGTCTTCTGGGGGACTTTTGGGGAGCCCGAGATACGCAGTATTTT
D gene: NA; CDR3 length: 16; J gene: TRBJ2-2; clone size: many; V gene: TRBV6-6; CDR3 protein: CASSSPGPLNTGELFF; CDR3 DNA: TGTGCCAGCAGTTCTCCGGGACCTTTGAACACCGGGGAGCTGTTTTTT
D gene: NA; CDR3 length: 13; J gene: TRBJ1-1; clone size: many; V gene: TRBV30; CDR3 protein: CAATTNSNTEAFF; CDR3 DNA: TGTGCCGCCACGACGAACTCGAACACTGAAGCTTTCTTT
D gene: NA; CDR3 length: 15; J gene: TRBJ2-5; clone size: many; V gene: TRBV7-9; CDR3 protein: CASSSPAGTQETQYF; CDR3 DNA: TGTGCCAGCAGCTCTCCGGCAGGGACCCAAGAGACCCAGTACTTC
D gene: NA; CDR3 length: 13; J gene: TRBJ2-1; clone size: many; V gene: TRBV6-5; CDR3 protein: CASSLGPQGRGFF; CDR3 DNA: TGTGCCAGCAGTTTGGGACCCCAAGGGCGCGGGTTCTTC
D gene: NA; CDR3 length: 17; J gene: TRBJ2-1; clone size: many; V gene: TRBV7-6; CDR3 protein: CASSYLAGLSSYNEQFF; CDR3 DNA: TGTGCCAGCAGCTACCTAGCTGGGTTGAGCTCCTACAATGAGCAGTTCTTC
D gene: NA; CDR3 length: 15; J gene: TRBJ2-7; clone size: many; V gene: TRBV7-9; CDR3 protein: CASSSAMLGAYEQYF; CDR3 DNA: TGTGCCAGCAGCTCAGCTATGTTGGGGGCTTACGAGCAGTACTTC
D gene: TRBD1; CDR3 length: 17; J gene: TRBJ2-3; clone size: many; V gene: TRBV5-1; CDR3 protein: CASSLGQGTDPTDTQYF; CDR3 DNA: TGCGCCAGCAGCTTGGGACAGGGAACGGATCCCACAGATACGCAGTATTTT
D gene: TRBD1; CDR3 length: 15; J gene: TRBJ2-3; clone size: many; V gene: TRBV29-1; CDR3 protein: CSVEDPGQGAHTQYF; CDR3 DNA: TGCAGCGTTGAAGATCCTGGACAGGGGGCCCATACGCAGTATTTT